A single sample gave rise to the 11 T cell receptor beta chains below, sequenced in a study of shared clonotypes between healthy human individuals. Clones were sequenced by immunoSEQ multiplex PCR, and TCRdb holds only the in-frame ones, with some missing. The sample has a few million clones; 95% are singletons. Sequencing used naive CD4+ T cells sorted from blood. The subset was: CD45RA+ positively selected. The source is a man between 18 and 29 years old in good health.

The chain joins TRBV9 to TRBJ1-3; D gene ambiguous. Trimming shortened V by 3 bases and J by 3 bases, and 13 bases separated the two germline ends. Looked up from germline, CDR1 is SGDLS and CDR2 is YYNGEE. CDR3 length: 15 residues. The CDR3 DNA sequence: TGTGCCAGCAGCGGTATGAACTACCGTGGAAACACCATATATTTT. As protein: CASSGMNYRGNTIYF.

The chain employs TRBV4-3 and TRBJ1-2; D is undetermined. Germline lookup yields CDR1 LGHNA and CDR2 YSLEER. Trimming left V 2 bases short and J 0 bases short, with 4 bases between. The CDR3 sequence is 13 residues long. The CDR3 protein is CASSQRTNYGYTF. CDR3 DNA sequence: TGCGCCAGCAGCCAACGGACTAACTATGGCTACACCTTC.

The V call is TRBV11-2, the J call TRBJ2-7; the D gene could be TRBD1 or TRBD2 (6 bases each). V shed 5 bases and J shed 9 bases, with 17 bases lying between them. In germline, CDR1 is SGHAT, CDR2 FQNNGV. The CDR3 is made up of 13 amino acids. The chain's CDR3 is CASSLAGGLGQYF. CDR3 DNA sequence: TGTGCCAGCAGCCTGGCCGGGGGCCTCGGGCAGTACTTC.

The chain links TRBV27 to TRBJ2-2, with a weak D call TRBD1 (5 bases). CDR3 size: 14 residues. V lost 6 bases, J lost 1 base, and 9 bases lay in between. CDR1 is MNHEY and CDR2 is SMNVEV in the germline V gene (reference sequence). This chain's CDR3 is CASRVTVNTGELFF. CDR3 coding DNA: TGTGCCAGCAGAGTGACAGTGAACACCGGGGAGCTGTTTTTT.

This chain connects TRBV7-2 to TRBJ2-7; D tentatively reads TRBD1 or TRBD2 (5 bases each). The CDR3 is 15 residues long. V lost 4 bases and J 3 bases, leaving 16 bases between the germline ends. Per germline, CDR1 SGHTA and CDR2 FQGNSA. CDR3 region: CASSYGDVRNYEQYF. CDR3 DNA: TGTGCCAGCAGCTACGGGGACGTCAGAAACTACGAGCAGTACTTC.

This clone has more than one count but fewer than ten. The J gene is TRBJ1-3, the V gene TRBV19; TRBD1 matches at 8 bases. CDR1 and CDR2 (germline): LNHDA, SQIVND (reference sequence). This CDR3 comprises 16 residues. V trimming: 4 bases; J trimming: 2 bases; junction bases outside the gene matches: 7. The CDR3 sequence is CASSTRQDRAGNTIYF. CDR3 in DNA: TGTGCCAGTAGTACTCGACAGGACAGGGCTGGAAACACCATATATTTT.

Points on this clone: Other DNA variants within this sample encode the same CDR3. V is TRBV28 and J is TRBJ1-2, with 8 bases that match TRBD1. Germline V gene data show CDR1 as MDHEN and CDR2 as SYDVKM. CDR3 length: 14 amino acids. V was pared by 2 bases and J by 5 bases, with 4 bases of the junction left unmatched. CDR3 loop: CASSLVQGGYGYTF. DNA of the CDR3: TGTGCCAGCAGTTTAGTACAGGGGGGTTATGGCTACACCTTC.

About this clone itself: One junction end does not reproduce the germline sequence, and a read error may be involved. The chain is built from TRBV6-1 and TRBJ1-2, with TRBD1 as a possible D gene (6 bases). Germline V lookup: CDR1 MNHNS, CDR2 SASEGT. CDR3 length: 16 amino acids. As DNA, the CDR3 is TGTGCCAGCAGCGAAGTAATAGACAGGATTAACTATGGCTACACCTTC. Its translation: CASSEVIDRINYGYTF.

The chain employs TRBV30 and TRBJ2-2; TRBD1 matches at 9 bases. CDR3 length equals 14 residues. Trimming cost V 5 bases and J 3 bases; bases outside gene matches: 4. The V gene's germline CDR1 is GTSNPN and CDR2 SVGIG (reference sequence). Here the CDR3 reads CAWGGQGYTGELFF. The CDR3, as DNA: TGTGCCTGGGGGGGACAGGGTTACACCGGGGAGCTGTTTTTT.

The rearrangement uses TRBV10-2 and TRBJ2-6; D unclear. Trimming shortened V by 5 bases and J by 3 bases, and 11 bases separated the two germline ends. The CDR3 length is 15 residues. CDR1 and CDR2 (germline): WSHSY, SAAADI. The CDR3 here is CASSRDVGGANVLTF. CDR3 bases: TGCGCCAGCAGTCGCGACGTAGGTGGGGCCAACGTCCTGACTTTC.

The V call is TRBV7-3, the J call TRBJ2-5; 10 bases line up with TRBD2. Germline CDR1 is SGHTA and CDR2 is FQGTGA. Trimming removed 5 bases from V and 2 bases from J; junction bases left unmatched: 5. This CDR3 has 15 amino acids. For the CDR3, the DNA is TGTGCCAGCAGCCTGAGCGGGAGGGGACAAGAGACCCAGTACTTC. The encoded protein is CASSLSGRGQETQYF.